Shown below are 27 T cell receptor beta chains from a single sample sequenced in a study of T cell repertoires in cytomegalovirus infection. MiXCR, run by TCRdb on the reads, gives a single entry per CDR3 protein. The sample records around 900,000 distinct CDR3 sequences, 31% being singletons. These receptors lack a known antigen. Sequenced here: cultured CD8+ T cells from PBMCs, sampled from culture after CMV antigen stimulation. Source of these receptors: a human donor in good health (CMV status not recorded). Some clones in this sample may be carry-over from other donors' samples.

CDR3: CATAERGGDTDTQYF. CDR3 DNA sequence: TGTGCCACCGCCGAGAGGGGGGGTGACACAGATACGCAGTATTTT. The chain carries TRBV27 and TRBJ2-3; TRBD2 is a possible D gene (7 bases). Trimming cost V 10 bases and J 2 bases, with 19 bases left between them. The germline gives CDR1 MNHEY, CDR2 SMNVEV (reference sequence). The CDR3 totals 15 residues.

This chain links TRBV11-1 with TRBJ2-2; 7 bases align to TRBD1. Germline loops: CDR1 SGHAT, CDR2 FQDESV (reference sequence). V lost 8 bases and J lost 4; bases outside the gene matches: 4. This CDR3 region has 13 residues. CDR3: CASGWTGTGELFF. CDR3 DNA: TGTGCCAGCGGCTGGACAGGCACCGGGGAGCTGTTTTTT.

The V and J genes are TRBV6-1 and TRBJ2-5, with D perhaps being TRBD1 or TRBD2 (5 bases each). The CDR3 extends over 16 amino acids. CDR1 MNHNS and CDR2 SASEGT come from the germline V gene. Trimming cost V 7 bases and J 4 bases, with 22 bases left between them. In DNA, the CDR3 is TGTGCCAGCATATACGGACAAATCGGACTTACAGAGACCCAGTACTTC. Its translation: CASIYGQIGLTETQYF.

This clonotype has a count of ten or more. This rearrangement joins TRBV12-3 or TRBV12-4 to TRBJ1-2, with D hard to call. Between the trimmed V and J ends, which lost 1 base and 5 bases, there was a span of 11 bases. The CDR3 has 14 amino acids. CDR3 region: CASSLGPHRYGYTF. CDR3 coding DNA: TGTGCCAGCAGTTTAGGTCCTCACCGTTATGGCTACACCTTC.

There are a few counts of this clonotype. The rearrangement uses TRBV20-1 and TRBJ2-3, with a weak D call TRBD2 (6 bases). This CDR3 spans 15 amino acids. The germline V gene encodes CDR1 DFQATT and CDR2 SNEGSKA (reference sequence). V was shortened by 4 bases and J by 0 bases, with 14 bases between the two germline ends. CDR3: CSAIKAGSSTDTQYF. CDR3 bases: TGCAGTGCTATCAAAGCGGGTTCTAGCACAGATACGCAGTATTTT.

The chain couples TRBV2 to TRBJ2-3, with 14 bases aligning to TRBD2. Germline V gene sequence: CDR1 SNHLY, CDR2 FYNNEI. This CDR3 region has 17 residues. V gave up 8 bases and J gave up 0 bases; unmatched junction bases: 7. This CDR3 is CASPGLAGGLSTDTQYF. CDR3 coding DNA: TGTGCCAGCCCTGGACTAGCGGGGGGCCTAAGCACAGATACGCAGTATTTT.

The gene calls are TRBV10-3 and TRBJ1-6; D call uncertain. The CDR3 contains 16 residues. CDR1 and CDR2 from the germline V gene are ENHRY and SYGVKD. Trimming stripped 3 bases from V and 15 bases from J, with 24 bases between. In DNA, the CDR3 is TGTGCCATCAGTGATCCCCTCCATACGGGCAGTCTTGTCCTCCACTTT. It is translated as CAISDPLHTGSLVLHF.

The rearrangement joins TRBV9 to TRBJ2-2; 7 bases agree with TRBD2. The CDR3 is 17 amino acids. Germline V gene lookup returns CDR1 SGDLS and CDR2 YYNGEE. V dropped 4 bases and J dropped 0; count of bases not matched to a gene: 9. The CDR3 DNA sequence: TGTGCCAGCAGCAGAATTACGGGAGGATCGAACACCGGGGAGCTGTTTTTT. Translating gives CASSRITGGSNTGELFF.

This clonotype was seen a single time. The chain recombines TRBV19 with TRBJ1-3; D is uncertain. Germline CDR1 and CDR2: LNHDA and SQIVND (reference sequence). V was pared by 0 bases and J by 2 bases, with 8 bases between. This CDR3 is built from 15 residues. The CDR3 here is CASSIEGEAGNTIYF. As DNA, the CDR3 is TGTGCCAGTAGTATAGAGGGCGAAGCTGGAAACACCATATATTTT.

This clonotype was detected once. CDR3 DNA: TGTGCCAGCAGCTTAGACGTTAGACAGGGGGGAGCTTTCTTT. Translation: CASSLDVRQGGAFF. The chain uses TRBV7-9 and TRBJ1-1; 9 positions agree with TRBD1. J gave up 10 bases and V 1 base, and 7 bases lay outside the gene matches. The germline V gene has CDR1 SEHNR and CDR2 FQNEAQ (reference sequence). The length of the CDR3 is 14 residues. The full variable domain, with the rest looked up from reference TRBV7-9 and TRBJ1-1, is DTGVSQNPRHKITKRGQNVTFRCDPISEHNRLYWYRQTLGQGPEFLTYFQNEAQLEKSRLLSDRFSAERPKGSFSTLEIQRTEQGDSAMYLCASSLDVRQGGAFFGQGTRLTVV.

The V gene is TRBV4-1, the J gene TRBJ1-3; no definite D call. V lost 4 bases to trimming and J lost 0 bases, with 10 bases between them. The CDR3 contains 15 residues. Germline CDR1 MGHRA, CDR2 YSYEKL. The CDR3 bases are TGCGCCAGCAGCCGAAGATTCGGCTCTGGAAACACCATATATTTT. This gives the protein CASSRRFGSGNTIYF.

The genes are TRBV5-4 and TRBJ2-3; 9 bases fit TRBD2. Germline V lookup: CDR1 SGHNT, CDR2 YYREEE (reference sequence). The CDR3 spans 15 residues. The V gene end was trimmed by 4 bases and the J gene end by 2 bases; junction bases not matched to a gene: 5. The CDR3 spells CASSARLADTDTQYF. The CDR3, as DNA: TGTGCCAGCAGCGCCCGACTAGCGGACACAGATACGCAGTATTTT.

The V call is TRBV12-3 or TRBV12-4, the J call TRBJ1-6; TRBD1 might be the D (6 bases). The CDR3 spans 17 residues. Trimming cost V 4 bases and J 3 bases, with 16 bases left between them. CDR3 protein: CASSSIQGRVYNSPLHF. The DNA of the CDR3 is TGTGCCAGCAGTTCAATACAGGGCAGGGTCTATAATTCACCCCTCCACTTT.

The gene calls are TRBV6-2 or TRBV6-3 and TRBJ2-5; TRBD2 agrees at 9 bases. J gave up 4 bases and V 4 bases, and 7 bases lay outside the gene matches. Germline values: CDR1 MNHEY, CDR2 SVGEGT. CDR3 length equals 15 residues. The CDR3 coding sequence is TGTGCCAGCAGTTTCAGCGGGGGGACCACAGAGACCCAGTACTTC. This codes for CASSFSGGTTETQYF.

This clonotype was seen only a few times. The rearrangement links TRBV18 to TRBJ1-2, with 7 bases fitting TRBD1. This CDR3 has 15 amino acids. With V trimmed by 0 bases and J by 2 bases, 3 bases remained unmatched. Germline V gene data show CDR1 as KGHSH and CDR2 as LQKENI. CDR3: CASSPPEGANYGYTF. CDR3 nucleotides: TGTGCCAGCTCACCACCGGAGGGGGCGAACTATGGCTACACCTTC. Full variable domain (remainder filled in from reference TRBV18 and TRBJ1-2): NAGVMQNPRHLVRRRGQEARLRCSPMKGHSHVYWYRQLPEEGLKFMVYLQKENIIDESGMPKERFSAEFPKEGPSILRIQQVVRGDSAAYFCASSPPEGANYGYTFGSGTRLTVV.

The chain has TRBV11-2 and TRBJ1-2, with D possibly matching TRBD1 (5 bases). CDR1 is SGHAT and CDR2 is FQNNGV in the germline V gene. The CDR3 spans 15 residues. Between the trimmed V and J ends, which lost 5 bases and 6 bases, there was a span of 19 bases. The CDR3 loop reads CASSPGGVPRHGYTF. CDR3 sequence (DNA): TGTGCCAGCAGCCCCGGAGGGGTCCCTAGGCATGGCTACACCTTC.

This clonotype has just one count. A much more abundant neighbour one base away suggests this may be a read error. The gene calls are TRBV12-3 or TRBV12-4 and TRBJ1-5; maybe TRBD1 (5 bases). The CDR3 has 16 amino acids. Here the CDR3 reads CVSSDQGVRHDQPQHF. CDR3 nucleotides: TGTGTCAGCAGTGACCAGGGTGTGCGGCACGATCAGCCCCAGCATTTT.

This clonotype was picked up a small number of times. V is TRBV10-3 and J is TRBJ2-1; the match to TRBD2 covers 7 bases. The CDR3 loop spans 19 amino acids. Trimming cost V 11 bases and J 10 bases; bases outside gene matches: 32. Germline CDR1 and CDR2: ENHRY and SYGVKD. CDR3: CAAKSSGLPTGGGKKEQFF. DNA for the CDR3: TGTGCCGCCAAATCCTCGGGTCTCCCAACGGGCGGGGGAAAGAAGGAGCAGTTCTTC.

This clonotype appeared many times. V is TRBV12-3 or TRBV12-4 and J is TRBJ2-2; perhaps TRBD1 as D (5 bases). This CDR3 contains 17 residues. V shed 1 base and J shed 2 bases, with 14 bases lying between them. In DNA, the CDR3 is TGTGCCAGCAGTTTAGGGGGCTCTCTCTCAAACACCGGGGAGCTGTTTTTT. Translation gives CASSLGGSLSNTGELFF.

CDR3 loop: CASSIDNLLPDQETQYF. The CDR3, as DNA: TGTGCCAGTAGTATAGATAACCTCTTGCCAGACCAAGAGACCCAGTACTTC. V gene TRBV19 combines with J gene TRBJ2-5, with unresolved D. Germline V gene sequence: CDR1 LNHDA, CDR2 SQIVND (reference sequence). V lost 0 bases to trimming and J lost 0 bases, with 14 bases between them. The CDR3 is 17 residues long.

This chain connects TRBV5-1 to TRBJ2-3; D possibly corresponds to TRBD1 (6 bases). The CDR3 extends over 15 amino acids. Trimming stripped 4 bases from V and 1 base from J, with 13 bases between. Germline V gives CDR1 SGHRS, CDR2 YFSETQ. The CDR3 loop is CASSTATGRTDTQYF. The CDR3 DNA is TGCGCCAGCAGCACCGCGACAGGTCGCACAGATACGCAGTATTTT.

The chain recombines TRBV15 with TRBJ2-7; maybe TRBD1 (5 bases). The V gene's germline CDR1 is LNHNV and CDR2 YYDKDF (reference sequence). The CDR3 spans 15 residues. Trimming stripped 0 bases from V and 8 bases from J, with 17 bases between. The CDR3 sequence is CATSRDKGFPTQQYF. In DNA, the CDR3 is TGTGCCACCAGCAGAGATAAGGGGTTCCCTACGCAGCAGTACTTC.

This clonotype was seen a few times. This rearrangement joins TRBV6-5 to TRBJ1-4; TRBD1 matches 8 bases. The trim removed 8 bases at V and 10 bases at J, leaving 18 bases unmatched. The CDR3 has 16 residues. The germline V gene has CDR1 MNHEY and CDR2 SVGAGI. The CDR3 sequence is CASPRTLGQGEGKLFF. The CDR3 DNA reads TGTGCCAGCCCGCGTACTCTAGGACAGGGCGAGGGAAAACTGTTTTTT.

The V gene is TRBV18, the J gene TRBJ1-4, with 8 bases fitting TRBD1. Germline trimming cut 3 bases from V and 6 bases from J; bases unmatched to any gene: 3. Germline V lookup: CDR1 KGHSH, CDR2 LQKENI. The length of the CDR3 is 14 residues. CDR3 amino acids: CASSPYRGDEKLFF. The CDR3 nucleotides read TGTGCCAGCTCACCGTACAGGGGGGATGAAAAACTGTTTTTT.

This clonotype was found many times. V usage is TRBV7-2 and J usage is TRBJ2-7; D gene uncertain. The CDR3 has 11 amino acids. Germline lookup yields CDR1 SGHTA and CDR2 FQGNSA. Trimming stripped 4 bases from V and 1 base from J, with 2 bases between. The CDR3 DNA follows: TGTGCCAGCAGCTGGTCCTACGAGCAGTACTTC. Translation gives CASSWSYEQYF.

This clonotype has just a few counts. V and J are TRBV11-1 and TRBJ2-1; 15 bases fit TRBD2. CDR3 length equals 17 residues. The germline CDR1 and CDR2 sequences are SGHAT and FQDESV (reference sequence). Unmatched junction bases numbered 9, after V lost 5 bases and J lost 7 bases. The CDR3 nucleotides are TGTGCCAGCAGCCCTTGGACTAGCGGGGGGGCCACGAATGAGCAGTTCTTC. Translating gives CASSPWTSGGATNEQFF. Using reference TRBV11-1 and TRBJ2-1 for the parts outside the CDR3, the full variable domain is EAEVAQSPRYKITEKSQAVAFWCDPISGHATLYWYRQILGQGPELLVQFQDESVVDDSQLPKDRFSAERLKGVDSTLKIQPAELGDSAMYLCASSPWTSGGATNEQFFGPGTRLTVL.

The CDR3 nucleotides are TGTGCCAGCAGCTTTCGGTACTCCTACGAGCAGTACGTC. It specifies CASSFRYSYEQYV. The chain couples TRBV7-9 to TRBJ2-7; D unresolved. Germline CDR1 SEHNR, CDR2 FQNEAQ (reference sequence). CDR3 size: 13 residues. The germline V and J ends were trimmed by 3 bases and 0 bases, with 6 bases remaining between them.